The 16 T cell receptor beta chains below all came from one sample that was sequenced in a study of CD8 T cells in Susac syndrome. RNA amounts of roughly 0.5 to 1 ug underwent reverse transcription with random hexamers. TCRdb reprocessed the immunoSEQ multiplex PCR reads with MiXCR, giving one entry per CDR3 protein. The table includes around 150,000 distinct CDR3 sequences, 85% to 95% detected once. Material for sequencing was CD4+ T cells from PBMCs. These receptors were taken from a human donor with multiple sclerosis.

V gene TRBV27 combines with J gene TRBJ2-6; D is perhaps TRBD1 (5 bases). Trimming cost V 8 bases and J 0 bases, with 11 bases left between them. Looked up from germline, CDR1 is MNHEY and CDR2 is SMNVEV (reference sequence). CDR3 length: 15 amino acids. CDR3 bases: TGTGCCAGCGCGCCCCAGGGCTCTGGGGCCAACGTCCTGACTTTC. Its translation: CASAPQGSGANVLTF.

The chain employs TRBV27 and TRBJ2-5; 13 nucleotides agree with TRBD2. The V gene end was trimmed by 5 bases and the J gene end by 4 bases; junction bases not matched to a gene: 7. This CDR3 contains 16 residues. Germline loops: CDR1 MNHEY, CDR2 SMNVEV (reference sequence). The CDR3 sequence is CASSPRGLAGLETQYF. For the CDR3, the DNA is TGTGCCAGCAGTCCGAGGGGACTAGCGGGGCTAGAGACCCAGTACTTC.

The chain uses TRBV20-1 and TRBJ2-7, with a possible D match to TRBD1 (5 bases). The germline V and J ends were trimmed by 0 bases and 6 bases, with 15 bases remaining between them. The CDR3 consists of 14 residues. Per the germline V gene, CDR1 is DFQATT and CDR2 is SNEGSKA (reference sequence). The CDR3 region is CSARETQGFGEQYF. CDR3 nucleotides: TGCAGTGCTAGAGAAACCCAGGGTTTTGGCGAGCAGTACTTC.

CDR3 bases: TGCAGTGCTAGAAACTCAAGGGAGGGAATGTACCAAGAGACCCAGTACTTC. Encoded protein: CSARNSREGMYQETQYF. The chain uses TRBV20-1 and TRBJ2-5, with TRBD2 identical over 7 bases. The CDR3 loop spans 17 amino acids. Germline V CDR1 and CDR2: DFQATT, SNEGSKA (reference sequence). The ends lost 2 bases at V and 0 bases at J; junction bases unmatched: 12.

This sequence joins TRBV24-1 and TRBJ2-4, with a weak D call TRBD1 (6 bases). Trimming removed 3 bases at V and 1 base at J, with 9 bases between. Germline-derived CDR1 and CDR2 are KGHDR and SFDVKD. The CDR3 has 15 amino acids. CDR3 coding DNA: TGTGCCACCAGTGATGGGGGCATGGCCAAAAACATTCAGTACTTC. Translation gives CATSDGGMAKNIQYF.

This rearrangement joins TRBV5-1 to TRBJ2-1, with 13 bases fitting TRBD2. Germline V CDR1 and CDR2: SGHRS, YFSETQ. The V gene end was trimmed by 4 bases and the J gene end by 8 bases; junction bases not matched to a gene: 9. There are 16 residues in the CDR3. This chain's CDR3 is CASSGTGTSGNHEQFF. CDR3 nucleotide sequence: TGCGCCAGCAGCGGGACAGGGACTAGCGGGAACCATGAGCAGTTCTTC.

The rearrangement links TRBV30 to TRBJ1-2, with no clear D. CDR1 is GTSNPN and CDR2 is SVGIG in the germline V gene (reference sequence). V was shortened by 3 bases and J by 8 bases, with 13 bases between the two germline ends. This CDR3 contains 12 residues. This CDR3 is CAWRDGILGYTF. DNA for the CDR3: TGTGCCTGGAGAGACGGTATTCTGGGCTACACCTTC.

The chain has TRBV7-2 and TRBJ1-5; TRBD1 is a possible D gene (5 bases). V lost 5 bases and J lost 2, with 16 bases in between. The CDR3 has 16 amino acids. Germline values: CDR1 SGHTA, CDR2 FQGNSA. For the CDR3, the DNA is TGTGCCAGCAGCCTCTGGGGCTTGCCTGGCAATCAGCCCCAGCATTTT. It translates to CASSLWGLPGNQPQHF.

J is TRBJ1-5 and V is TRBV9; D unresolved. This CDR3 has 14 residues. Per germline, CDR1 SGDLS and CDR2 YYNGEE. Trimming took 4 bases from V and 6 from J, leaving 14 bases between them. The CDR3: CASSPQDGPQPQHF. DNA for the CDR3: TGTGCCAGCAGCCCCCAGGACGGGCCTCAGCCCCAGCATTTT.

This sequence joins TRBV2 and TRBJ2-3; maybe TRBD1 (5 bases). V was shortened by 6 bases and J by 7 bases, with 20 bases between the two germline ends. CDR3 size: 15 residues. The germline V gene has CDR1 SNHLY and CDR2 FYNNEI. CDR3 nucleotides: TGTGCCAGCAGAGTAACAGGATCCTCGGGTAATACGCAGTATTTT. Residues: CASRVTGSSGNTQYF.

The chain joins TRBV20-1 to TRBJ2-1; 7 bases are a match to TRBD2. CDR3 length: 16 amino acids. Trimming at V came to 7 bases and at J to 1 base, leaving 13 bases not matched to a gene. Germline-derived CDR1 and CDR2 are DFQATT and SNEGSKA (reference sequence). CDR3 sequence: CSVIYGAGSSYNEQFF. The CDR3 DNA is TGCAGTGTCATCTATGGAGCGGGATCGTCCTACAATGAGCAGTTCTTC.

The CDR3 DNA follows: TGTGCCAGCAGCGGTCCCTCCCAGGCGCTGCTAAACTATGGCTACACCTTC. Protein sequence: CASSGPSQALLNYGYTF. The V and J genes are TRBV9 and TRBJ1-2, with D hard to call. The CDR3 is made up of 17 amino acids. Germline assignment: CDR1 SGDLS and CDR2 YYNGEE. The germline V and J ends were trimmed by 3 bases and 2 bases, with 20 bases remaining between them.

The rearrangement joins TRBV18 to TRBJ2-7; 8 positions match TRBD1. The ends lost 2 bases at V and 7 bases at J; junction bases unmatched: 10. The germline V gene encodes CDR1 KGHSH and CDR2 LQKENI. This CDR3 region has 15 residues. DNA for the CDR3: TGTGCCAGCTCACCAGTGGAGACAGGGGTGCGGGAGCAGTACTTC. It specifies CASSPVETGVREQYF.

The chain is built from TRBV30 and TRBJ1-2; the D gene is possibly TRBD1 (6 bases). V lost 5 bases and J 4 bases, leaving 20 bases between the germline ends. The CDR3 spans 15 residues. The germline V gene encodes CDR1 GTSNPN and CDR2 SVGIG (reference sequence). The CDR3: CAWETTGWGSYGYTF. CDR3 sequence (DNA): TGTGCCTGGGAAACAACAGGGTGGGGAAGCTATGGCTACACCTTC.

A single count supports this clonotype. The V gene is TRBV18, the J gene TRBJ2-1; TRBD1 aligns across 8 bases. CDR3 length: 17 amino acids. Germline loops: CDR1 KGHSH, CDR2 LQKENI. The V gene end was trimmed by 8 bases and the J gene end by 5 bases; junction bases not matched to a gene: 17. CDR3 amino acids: CASLTGGQGDRNNEQFF. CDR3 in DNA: TGTGCCAGCCTAACCGGTGGACAGGGCGACAGAAACAATGAGCAGTTCTTC.

In DNA, the CDR3 is TGCAGTGCCACGGACAGGGTCGACCCGCAAGAGACCCAGTACTTC. This sequence encodes CSATDRVDPQETQYF. The J gene is TRBJ2-5, the V gene TRBV20-1; TRBD1 agrees at 8 bases. V was pared by 6 bases and J by 2 bases, with 11 bases of the junction left unmatched. The CDR3 is 15 residues long. CDR1 DFQATT and CDR2 SNEGSKA come from the germline V gene (reference sequence).